Listed here are 20 T cell receptor beta chains from one sample, sequenced in a study of human T cells and chemical hapten exposure. One entry per CDR3 protein, called by TCRdb with MiXCR from the RACE reads. The sample has about 40,000 distinct CDR3 sequences, less than 4% seen once; the top ten hold 6.7%. The time point was: patch test 2, 6 weeks after DPC sensitization. Treatment here: therapeutic diphenylcyclopropenone sensitization with weekly scalp DPC. Material: whole blood, obtained in connection with sensitization to the hapten diphenylcyclopropenone (DPC). The receptors stem from a man aged 35-49 years with alopecia areata. Some clones in this sample may be carry-over from other donors' samples.

This clonotype was detected ten times or more. This chain links TRBV6-1 with TRBJ1-1; 8 bases line up with TRBD1. The CDR3 has 15 amino acids. With V trimmed by 4 bases and J by 1 base, 5 bases remained unmatched. Germline CDR1 and CDR2: MNHNS and SASEGT. The CDR3 spells CASSALTGANTEAFF. The CDR3 DNA sequence: TGTGCCAGCAGTGCTCTGACAGGGGCGAACACTGAAGCTTTCTTT.

This clonotype was seen at least ten times. The CDR3 region has the DNA TGTGCCAGCAGCCAAGGGACTAGCGGGACGTACGAGCAGTACTTC. Protein sequence: CASSQGTSGTYEQYF. The chain links TRBV4-2 to TRBJ2-7, with 12 bases lining up with TRBD2. This CDR3 is 15 amino acids long. Germline CDR1 is LGHNA and CDR2 is YNFKEQ. V lost 1 base and J lost 4; bases outside the gene matches: 2.

This clonotype was found many times. The chain uses TRBV19 and TRBJ2-3, with TRBD2 identical over 9 bases. This CDR3 region has 16 residues. Losses at the gene ends were 3 bases for V and 2 bases for J; bases not matched to a gene: 6. CDR1 LNHDA and CDR2 SQIVND come from the germline V gene (reference sequence). The CDR3 nucleotides are TGTGCCAGTAGTATCAGCGGGAGGTCTCTCACAGATACGCAGTATTTT. This codes for CASSISGRSLTDTQYF.

Ten or more counts support this clonotype. The chain employs TRBV7-3 and TRBJ1-1; D possibly corresponds to TRBD1 (5 bases). V lost 1 base to trimming and J lost 8 bases, with 14 bases between them. Germline V gene lookup returns CDR1 SGHTA and CDR2 FQGTGA. The CDR3 covers 14 residues. CDR3 in amino acids: CASSLNPGRTEAFF. The CDR3 bases are TGTGCCAGCAGCTTAAATCCAGGGCGGACGGAAGCTTTCTTT.

This clonotype was observed a few times. This chain connects TRBV28 to TRBJ1-2; perhaps TRBD1 as D (5 bases). CDR1 is MDHEN and CDR2 is SYDVKM in the germline V gene. There are 14 residues in the CDR3. Trimming removed 4 bases from V and 6 bases from J, with 15 bases in between. In DNA form, the CDR3 reads TGTGCCAGCAGTTCCATAGGGGTGCAGAATGGCTACACCTTC. This sequence encodes CASSSIGVQNGYTF.

This clonotype has a handful of counts. CDR3 nucleotides: TGTGCCAGCAGTTTAGGGGGGCGCCCGATGTACTTC. Its translation is CASSLGGRPMYF. This chain uses TRBV12-3 or TRBV12-4 with TRBJ2-7, with D maybe TRBD1 (6 bases). Deletions cut 1 base from V and 12 bases from J, with 13 bases between. The CDR3 spans 12 residues.

This clonotype came up many times. J is TRBJ2-7 and V is TRBV18; 12 bases line up with TRBD2. The germline V gene encodes CDR1 KGHSH and CDR2 LQKENI. CDR3 length: 15 residues. V lost 3 bases to trimming and J lost 3 bases; unmatched junction nucleotides: 3. The CDR3 loop is CASSPKTSGSYEQYF. CDR3 coding DNA: TGTGCCAGCTCACCGAAGACTAGCGGGAGCTACGAGCAGTACTTC.

This clonotype has at least ten counts. The V call is TRBV28, the J call TRBJ2-4, with 7 bases matching TRBD1. Germline V gene sequence: CDR1 MDHEN, CDR2 SYDVKM. This CDR3 contains 13 residues. J lost 3 bases, V lost 10 bases, and 6 bases had no gene match. The CDR3 is CATQDRVKNIQYF. The DNA of the CDR3 is TGTGCCACACAAGACAGGGTCAAAAACATTCAGTACTTC.

This clonotype was seen repeatedly, ten times or more. The rearrangement uses TRBV9 and TRBJ1-1; D is uncertain. The CDR3 is made up of 17 amino acids. Trimming shortened V by 1 base and J by 8 bases, and 24 bases separated the two germline ends. Germline CDR1 and CDR2: SGDLS and YYNGEE. DNA for the CDR3: TGTGCCAGCAGCGTAATTTATCCGGGTGGGTCTGGAGGGGAAGCTTTCTTT. Its protein is CASSVIYPGGSGGEAFF.

This clonotype was recorded many times. The CDR3 DNA reads TGTGCCAGCAGCCAAGAGAGACAGGGGTATTCACCCCTCCACTTT. This translates into CASSQERQGYSPLHF. The chain recombines TRBV14 with TRBJ1-6; 8 nucleotides agree with TRBD1. CDR3 length equals 15 residues. J was trimmed by 8 bases and V by 0 bases; bases with no gene match: 3. The V gene's germline CDR1 is SGHDN and CDR2 FVKESK.

This clonotype was seen at least ten times. This chain joins TRBV2 and TRBJ2-3; 10 bases agree with TRBD2. The CDR3 is 14 residues long. V dropped 7 bases and J dropped 4; count of bases not matched to a gene: 5. Per germline, CDR1 SNHLY and CDR2 FYNNEI. CDR3 region: CASKREGPADTQYF. The CDR3 DNA is TGTGCCAGCAAGCGGGAGGGCCCAGCAGATACGCAGTATTTT.

This clonotype was recorded at least ten times. This rearrangement joins TRBV5-1 to TRBJ2-5; TRBD2 matches 11 bases. The CDR3 is made up of 15 amino acids. The junction had 7 bases not matched to a gene; V was cut back by 4 bases and J by 5 bases. Per germline, CDR1 SGHRS and CDR2 YFSETQ. The CDR3 protein is CASSTTSGRSETQYF. The CDR3 region has the DNA TGCGCCAGCAGCACAACTAGCGGGAGAAGTGAGACCCAGTACTTC. The full variable domain, completed using reference TRBV5-1 and TRBJ2-5, is KAGVTQTPRYLIKTRGQQVTLSCSPISGHRSVSWYQQTPGQGLQFLFEYFSETQRNKGNFPGRFSGRQFSNSRSEMNVSTLELGDSALYLCASSTTSGRSETQYFGPGTRLLVL.

In this sample, this clonotype turned up many times. CDR3 residues: CASRKVGAAGTGELFF. The CDR3 DNA sequence: TGTGCCAGCAGGAAGGTTGGGGCCGCCGGCACCGGGGAGCTGTTTTTT. This rearrangement joins TRBV3-1 to TRBJ2-2; weak D call: TRBD1 (5 bases). Trimming removed 6 bases from V and 4 bases from J, with 18 bases in between. CDR1 and CDR2 from the germline V gene are LGHDT and YNNKEL (reference sequence). The CDR3 is 16 amino acids.

This clonotype came up many times. V gene TRBV12-3 or TRBV12-4 combines with J gene TRBJ2-7; D remains ambiguous. This CDR3 contains 12 residues. Trimming removed 1 base at V and 11 bases at J, with 12 bases between. For the CDR3, the DNA is TGTGCCAGCAGTTTAGGTCACCAAAAGGAGTACTTC. Its translation is CASSLGHQKEYF.

This clonotype has just a few counts. The CDR3 DNA reads as TGTGCCAGCAGCCTTGCGAACACTGAAGCTTTCTTT. Encoded protein: CASSLANTEAFF. This sequence joins TRBV11-2 and TRBJ1-1; D unclear. There are 12 residues in the CDR3. Germline CDR1 and CDR2: SGHAT and FQNNGV. Trimming cost V 5 bases and J 1 base, with 5 bases left between them. Full variable domain (missing parts from reference TRBV11-2 and TRBJ1-1): EAGVAQSPRYKIIEKRQSVAFWCNPISGHATLYWYQQILGQGPKLLIQFQNNGVVDDSQLPKDRFSAERLKGVDSTLKIQPAKLEDSAVYLCASSLANTEAFFGQGTRLTVV.

This clonotype was observed at least ten times. The chain employs TRBV5-5 and TRBJ2-1; 10 nucleotides match TRBD2. CDR1 and CDR2 (germline): SGHKS, YYEKEE (reference sequence). The CDR3 sequence is 15 residues long. J lost 5 bases, V lost 3 bases, and 5 bases had no gene match. The CDR3 DNA is TGTGCCAGCAGCTCCCTAGCGGGAGTGGACAATGAGCAGTTCTTC. This gives the protein CASSSLAGVDNEQFF.

This clonotype was seen at least ten times. The V call is TRBV4-2, the J call TRBJ2-7; 9 bases align to TRBD2. The V gene's germline CDR1 is LGHNA and CDR2 YNFKEQ. The CDR3 extends over 19 amino acids. J gave up 3 bases and V 0 bases, and 15 bases lay outside the gene matches. The CDR3 sequence: CASSQDYSARLAGIYEQYF. The CDR3 bases are TGTGCCAGCAGCCAAGATTATAGTGCTCGGCTAGCGGGAATCTACGAGCAGTACTTC.

In this sample, this clonotype turned up many times. V gene TRBV12-3 or TRBV12-4 combines with J gene TRBJ2-3; TRBD1 might be the D (6 bases). The CDR3 runs 14 residues. Trimming left V 5 bases short and J 2 bases short, with 11 bases between. The CDR3, as DNA: TGTGCCAGCAGTACAGGGACGTTCACAGATACGCAGTATTTT. Translating gives CASSTGTFTDTQYF.

This clonotype was observed at least ten times. This chain uses TRBV7-9 with TRBJ2-7; D may be TRBD1 (6 bases). The CDR3 runs to 14 residues. Trimming removed 5 bases at V and 2 bases at J, with 13 bases between. CDR1 is SEHNR and CDR2 is FQNEAQ in the germline V gene (reference sequence). The CDR3 spells CASSPPRTAYEQYF. In DNA, the CDR3 is TGTGCCAGCAGCCCTCCTCGGACAGCCTACGAGCAGTACTTC.

This clonotype was counted many times. J is TRBJ2-3 and V is TRBV7-2; 14 bases are a match to TRBD2. Germline V gives CDR1 SGHTA, CDR2 FQGNSA. Trimming took 5 bases from V and 4 from J; bases not matched to a gene: 5. The CDR3 spans 16 residues. This CDR3 is CASSLTSGRASDTQYF. The CDR3 region has the DNA TGTGCCAGCAGCCTGACTAGCGGGAGGGCCTCAGATACGCAGTATTTT.